This T cell receptor beta chain was captured by sequencing in a study of T cell responses to AZD1222 COVID-19 vaccine (dated by TCRdb to the early 2020s). Background on the whole study: A total of over 230 trial participants underwent TCR sequencing, of whom 200 to 220 received two doses of AZD1222 and 26 received two doses of the MenACWY control vaccine. Trial participants were enrolled by age into subgroups of 18-55, 56-69 and 70-plus years, and approximately 150, 30 and 60 TCR-sequenced participants, respectively, were included in these subgroups.

Broader findings and caveats from the paper: Conclusions about previously exposed vaccinees were limited because only a handful of AZD1222 recipients were SARS-CoV-2 seropositive at baseline. CD4 TCRs associated with the vaccine covered the entire spike protein, and the dominant responses were in regions 160-218 and 743-854. Because no day 14 peak-response samples were available, the repertoires could be characterized only after the peak T cell response. Spike-specific TCR breadth and depth rose significantly after two AZD1222 doses compared with day 0 and with MenACWY recipients. Participants were mostly white British and included more females than males, and it was suggested by the authors that clonal diversity may have been underestimated. In the small 56-69-year group, the increase in depth fell short of significance, most likely because of low power. Reportedly, close to half of the unique spike-specific TCRs recognized epitopes lying outside the regions that are mutated in the B.1.351 and B.1.1.7 variants.

Turning to this clone: Its binding antigen is unknown. Base qualities are not at hand, and no much larger clone is one base apart.

The CDR3 regions of human TCRbeta chains were subjected to immunosequencing. Turning to the authors' computational methods: Repertoire TCRs were checked for matches against a reference library of SARS-CoV-2-specific TCRs that had been generated using the MIRA antigen-specificity platform. Breadth meant the fraction of unique TCRs that were SARS-CoV-2-associated, whereas depth meant the fraction of total T cells that were SARS-CoV-2-associated. Using the MIRA data, each spike-specific TCR was assigned both to the spike region to which the TCR was reactive and to a CD4 or CD8 class. Log10-transformed breadth and depth values were compared by one-way ANOVA with Sidak's multiple comparisons tests. TCRdb limited this immuneACCESS table to in-frame rearrangements with V and J called. A share of clones is missing; checked studies link under half to unresolved V genes, and the rest is unexplained. V, J and clone size reflect that table, while D and trimming were determined from the DNA. This sample lists 110,000 or so clones; approximately 86% were detected once. In total, the top ten clones hold over 2.5% of the sample.

The time point label, as the study defines it: about 28 days (+/-7) after the second vaccine dose. Because spike-specific TCR depth and breadth did not differ between the two schedules, AZD1222 recipients who got a second dose at roughly 4 weeks were pooled with those who got a second dose at roughly 12 weeks. Samples from vaccinated people were obtained from the UK trials COV001 and COV002, which included a single-blind randomized controlled phase 2/3 trial of AZD1222 (ChAdOx1 nCoV-19) in healthy adults. For TCRbeta chain sequencing, PBMC samples from trial participants were taken at day 0 and at day 28 after the second dose. The source was peripheral blood, collected 28 days after the second AZD1222 dose. The receptor was isolated from an adult who received the AZD1222 COVID-19 vaccine.

The nucleotides read TGTGCCAGCAGTGATTTGCCAGGGCAGATGAACACTGAAGCTTTCTTT. The resulting protein is CASSDLPGQMNTEAFF. The rearrangement combines TRBV6-1 with TRBJ1-1, with a tentative D gene TRBD1 over 5 matching bases. The CDR3 contains 16 residues, cysteine and phenylalanine counted. Left in the record is the CDR3 DNA by itself, 48 bases read in frame from the first base. CDR1 MNHNS and CDR2 SASEGT were looked up in the germline V gene. V and J lose 3 bases and 0 bases, and a span of 14 bases separates them.